Shown below are 15 T cell receptor beta chains from a single sample sequenced in a study of blood T cell repertoires in COVID-19. The data were produced by immunoSEQ multiplex PCR, yet TCRdb's version contains in-frame clones alone and is incomplete. Of about 140,000 clones listed, roughly 84% are singletons. The specimen was PBMCs or T cells enriched from blood (not recorded which). All receptors derive from a man aged 35-49 years with acute COVID-19.

This chain's CDR3 is CASTSYGWKTQYF. The CDR3 DNA reads TGTGCCAGCACTTCCTACGGGTGGAAGACCCAGTACTTC. The rearrangement joins TRBV5-6 to TRBJ2-5; D not resolved. The CDR3 consists of 13 residues. Trimming pared 6 bases from V and 6 bases from J, leaving 15 bases between. Germline V gene sequence: CDR1 SGHDT, CDR2 YYEEEE.

The chain uses TRBV10-1 and TRBJ2-1, with 8 bases matching TRBD2. The CDR3 contains 14 residues. The V gene's germline CDR1 is WNHNN and CDR2 SYGVQD (reference sequence). Trimming removed 3 bases from V and 5 bases from J; junction bases left unmatched: 3. CDR3 sequence reads: CASSDQTSDNEQFF. CDR3 DNA: TGCGCCAGCAGTGATCAGACTAGCGACAATGAGCAGTTCTTC.

The V and J genes are TRBV6-5 and TRBJ1-4; the D gene is possibly TRBD1 (5 bases). V dropped 2 bases and J dropped 8 bases, with 9 bases sitting between them. The germline V gene has CDR1 MNHEY and CDR2 SVGAGI. The CDR3 has 13 residues. The CDR3 sequence: CASSYAGGEKLFF. CDR3 bases: TGTGCCAGCAGTTACGCGGGGGGGGAAAAACTGTTTTTT.

The V gene is TRBV6-4, the J gene TRBJ2-3, with 8 bases that match TRBD2. Germline lookup yields CDR1 MRHNA and CDR2 SNTAGT. This CDR3 contains 14 residues. Trimming cost V 4 bases and J 2 bases; bases outside gene matches: 2. CDR3 amino acids: CASSVGGATDTQYF. CDR3 nucleotide sequence: TGTGCCAGCAGTGTCGGGGGGGCCACAGATACGCAGTATTTT.

J is TRBJ1-2 and V is TRBV5-4; 7 nucleotides align to TRBD1. V shed 0 bases and J 4 bases; nucleotides not matched to a gene: 6. Germline assignment: CDR1 SGHNT and CDR2 YYREEE (reference sequence). The CDR3 sequence is 15 residues long. The CDR3 reads CASSLVHDRVYGYTF. For the CDR3, the DNA is TGTGCCAGCAGCTTGGTTCACGACAGGGTCTATGGCTACACCTTC.

The chain combines TRBV28 with TRBJ2-4; TRBD2 matches at 7 bases. Germline-derived CDR1 and CDR2 are MDHEN and SYDVKM. The ends lost 5 bases at V and 6 bases at J; junction bases unmatched: 13. The CDR3 totals 16 residues. CDR3 residues: CASSPRDYLGVNIQYF. DNA of the CDR3: TGTGCCAGCAGTCCCCGGGACTACCTCGGAGTAAACATTCAGTACTTC.

The rearrangement links TRBV12-3 or TRBV12-4 to TRBJ1-3; tentative D call: TRBD1 (5 bases). V shed 5 bases and J shed 2 bases, with 7 bases lying between them. This CDR3 comprises 13 residues. DNA of the CDR3: TGTGCCAGCAGTCCAGGGCCTGGAAACACCATATATTTT. This sequence encodes CASSPGPGNTIYF.

This chain connects TRBV6-2 or TRBV6-3 to TRBJ2-3; TRBD2 matches 7 bases. Germline lookup yields CDR1 MNHEY and CDR2 SVGEGT. V lost 0 bases, J lost 0 bases, and 9 bases stayed unmatched. The CDR3 is 18 amino acids. DNA of the CDR3: TGTGCCAGCAGTTACTCTTTTGGGAGGGGATCTAGCACAGATACGCAGTATTTT. Translation gives CASSYSFGRGSSTDTQYF.

The chain recombines TRBV7-8 with TRBJ1-5, with D uncertain. The V gene lost 0 bases and the J gene lost 11 bases, with 14 bases spanning the gap. Germline-derived CDR1 and CDR2 are SGHVS and FQNEAQ. The CDR3 covers 14 residues. CDR3 DNA: TGTGCCAGCAGCTTAGCGTATGCGGCGGAGGCCCAGCATTTT. Protein product: CASSLAYAAEAQHF.

CDR3 nucleotide sequence: TGTGCCAGCAGCCCCATTGATCTTAACGGGAACACTGAAGCTTTCTTT. Protein: CASSPIDLNGNTEAFF. This chain links TRBV7-2 with TRBJ1-1, with unresolved D. Per the germline V gene, CDR1 is SGHTA and CDR2 is FQGNSA. V dropped 5 bases and J dropped 1 base, with 17 bases sitting between them. The CDR3 is 16 amino acids.

This sequence joins TRBV27 and TRBJ1-2; 9 bases match TRBD1. CDR3 size: 15 residues. V lost 0 bases, J lost 4 bases, and 3 bases stayed unmatched. Per germline, CDR1 MNHEY and CDR2 SMNVEV (reference sequence). CDR3 in DNA: TGTGCCAGCAGTTTATCTGGACAGGGGCCCTATGGCTACACCTTC. It codes for CASSLSGQGPYGYTF.

V gene TRBV4-1 combines with J gene TRBJ2-1; tentative D call: TRBD1 (6 bases). Germline assignment: CDR1 MGHRA and CDR2 YSYEKL. Trimming cost V 1 base and J 5 bases, with 21 bases left between them. The CDR3 covers 18 residues. CDR3: CASSQGTGTSIDNNEQFF. CDR3 nucleotide sequence: TGCGCCAGCAGCCAAGGTACAGGGACCTCAATAGACAACAATGAGCAGTTCTTC.

This CDR3 is CASSRDRRSSYNSPLHF. DNA of the CDR3: TGTGCCAGCAGTCGGGACAGGCGAAGCTCCTATAATTCACCCCTCCACTTT. This rearrangement joins TRBV28 to TRBJ1-6; 8 nucleotides agree with TRBD1. The CDR3 spans 17 residues. After removal of 5 bases from V and 0 bases from J, the junction contained 6 bases not matched to a gene. CDR1 is MDHEN, CDR2 SYDVKM, per germline. Drawing the rest from reference TRBV28 and TRBJ1-6, the complete variable domain is DVKVTQSSRYLVKRTGEKVFLECVQDMDHENMFWYRQDPGLGLRLIYFSYDVKMKEKGDIPEGYSVSREKKERFSLILESASTNQTSMYLCASSRDRRSSYNSPLHFGNGTRLTVT.

A word on this clone: One junction end disagrees with the germline gene, perhaps due to a read error. V is TRBV9 and J is TRBJ2-2; 9 positions match TRBD2. Germline-derived CDR1 and CDR2 are SGDLS and YYNGEE. The CDR3 is 16 amino acids. For the CDR3, the DNA is TGTGCCCGCAGCCCGGCGGGGGGGGTTTCTACCGGGGAGCTGTTTTTT. Translating it yields CARSPAGGVSTGELFF.

This clone appeared a few times. For the CDR3, the DNA is TGCGCCAGCAGCTTGATTAGCGGGGCGGGTGGCAATGAGCAGTTCTTC. It yields the protein CASSLISGAGGNEQFF. The J gene is TRBJ2-1, the V gene TRBV5-1; 8 bases agree with TRBD2. The V gene's germline CDR1 is SGHRS and CDR2 YFSETQ. V gave up 1 base and J gave up 6 bases; unmatched junction bases: 9. This CDR3 comprises 16 residues.